This is a list of T cell receptor beta chains from one sample in a study of cytomegalovirus exposure and HLA in healthy donors. Sequencing used immunoSEQ multiplex PCR; TCRdb keeps in-frame clones, though not all of them. The sample holds some 130,000 clones, about 80% seen once. The sequencing sample was made of PBMCs. These receptors all come from a man aged 30 to 39 in good health and CMV-seronegative. CDR3s include the opening cysteine and the closing phenylalanine or tryptophan. Each record gives: D gene, V gene, clone size, J gene, CDR3 DNA, CDR3 protein. D genes are given only for firm matches. Clone size, where shown, is once, few, many, or a class for clones that have expanded.

d_gene: NA; v_gene: TRBV7-8; abundance: NA; j_gene: TRBJ2-7; CDR3nt: TGTGCCAGCAGCTTAGAGCCGGGAGTGGGCGAGCAGTACTTC; CDR3aa: CASSLEPGVGEQYF
d_gene: NA; v_gene: TRBV29-1; abundance: once; j_gene: TRBJ1-3; CDR3nt: TGCAGCGTTTGTCAGGATGCCACTGGAAACACCATATATTTT; CDR3aa: CSVCQDATGNTIYF
d_gene: TRBD2; v_gene: TRBV7-2; abundance: few; j_gene: TRBJ2-1; CDR3nt: TGTGCCAGCAGCCCAAGGACTAGTTCACTTGAGCAGTTCTTC; CDR3aa: CASSPRTSSLEQFF
d_gene: NA; v_gene: TRBV30; abundance: NA; j_gene: TRBJ2-3; CDR3nt: TGTGCCTGGAGTGTGAGGGACGGGAGCATCAGGTATTTT; CDR3aa: CAWSVRDGSIRYF
d_gene: TRBD1; v_gene: TRBV9; abundance: NA; j_gene: TRBJ1-1; CDR3nt: TGTGCCAGCAGCGCAGGGGGCGCGGGTGGAACTGAAGCTTTCTTT; CDR3aa: CASSAGGAGGTEAFF
d_gene: TRBD2; v_gene: TRBV7-9; abundance: NA; j_gene: TRBJ2-2; CDR3nt: TGTTCCAGCAGGGGACTAGCGGGAGGTTCGGCCGGGGAGCTGTTTTTT; CDR3aa: CSSRGLAGGSAGELFF
d_gene: NA; v_gene: TRBV25-1; abundance: NA; j_gene: TRBJ2-6; CDR3nt: TGTGCCAGCAGTGAATATTCTGGGGCCAACGTCCTGGCTTTC; CDR3aa: CASSEYSGANVLAF
d_gene: NA; v_gene: TRBV5-1; abundance: NA; j_gene: TRBJ2-6; CDR3nt: TGCGCCAGCAGCCGACGGTCTTCCGACGGGGGCTCTGGGGCCAACGTCCTGACTTTC; CDR3aa: CASSRRSSDGGSGANVLTF
d_gene: TRBD2; v_gene: TRBV7-9; abundance: once; j_gene: TRBJ2-7; CDR3nt: TGTGCCAGCAGTTCTCTGAGCGGGAGGCCTCCCTACGAGCAGTACTTC; CDR3aa: CASSSLSGRPPYEQYF
d_gene: TRBD2; v_gene: TRBV4-2; abundance: NA; j_gene: TRBJ2-1; CDR3nt: TGTGCCAGCAGCCAAGTCCCGGGGGGTGATGAGCAGTTCTTC; CDR3aa: CASSQVPGGDEQFF
d_gene: TRBD1; v_gene: TRBV2; abundance: NA; j_gene: TRBJ2-1; CDR3nt: TGTGCCAGCAGTGTGGAACAGGGGTATGAGCAGTTCTTC; CDR3aa: CASSVEQGYEQFF
d_gene: TRBD1; v_gene: TRBV14; abundance: NA; j_gene: TRBJ1-2; CDR3nt: TGTGCCACTTCGGGACAGGGAGACTATGGCTACACCTTC; CDR3aa: CATSGQGDYGYTF
d_gene: NA; v_gene: TRBV5-8; abundance: NA; j_gene: TRBJ2-5; CDR3nt: TGTGCCAGCAGCTTGGATCACACAGACCAAGAGACCCAGTACTTC; CDR3aa: CASSLDHTDQETQYF
d_gene: NA; v_gene: TRBV12-2; abundance: NA; j_gene: TRBJ2-7; CDR3nt: TGTGCAAGTCGCTTACGACAGGGGCACGGGGAGCAGTACTTC; CDR3aa: CASRLRQGHGEQYF
d_gene: NA; v_gene: TRBV5-1; abundance: NA; j_gene: TRBJ2-7; CDR3nt: TGCGCCAGCAGCTTGGAGGGAGACGACGAGCAGTACTTC; CDR3aa: CASSLEGDDEQYF
d_gene: NA; v_gene: TRBV6-1; abundance: NA; j_gene: TRBJ2-7; CDR3nt: TGTGCCAGCAACCAACAGGGTTTGTACGAGCAGTACTTC; CDR3aa: CASNQQGLYEQYF
d_gene: TRBD1; v_gene: TRBV28; abundance: once; j_gene: TRBJ1-4; CDR3nt: TGTGCTGCCGGGACAGGGGAAAAACTGTTTTTT; CDR3aa: CAAGTGEKLFF
d_gene: TRBD2; v_gene: TRBV7-6; abundance: many; j_gene: TRBJ2-7; CDR3nt: TGTGCCAGCAGCTTAGTAACTAGCGGGAGCTACGAGCAGTACTTC; CDR3aa: CASSLVTSGSYEQYF
d_gene: NA; v_gene: TRBV28; abundance: few; j_gene: TRBJ1-4; CDR3nt: TGTGCCAGCAGTTTTCAGGGGACTAATGAAAAACTGTTTTTT; CDR3aa: CASSFQGTNEKLFF
d_gene: NA; v_gene: TRBV7-2; abundance: NA; j_gene: TRBJ2-1; CDR3nt: TGTGCCAGCAGCCCAGGGGACGGAGATGAGCAGTTCTTC; CDR3aa: CASSPGDGDEQFF
d_gene: NA; v_gene: TRBV7-6; abundance: few; j_gene: TRBJ2-7; CDR3nt: TGTGCCAGCAGCTTTTTGGGGAGCTCCTACGAGCAGTACTTC; CDR3aa: CASSFLGSSYEQYF
d_gene: NA; v_gene: TRBV25-1; abundance: once; j_gene: TRBJ2-6; CDR3nt: TGTGCCAGCAGTGATCAGGGTGCTGGGGCCAACGTCCTGACTTTC; CDR3aa: CASSDQGAGANVLTF
d_gene: NA; v_gene: TRBV10-1; abundance: NA; j_gene: TRBJ2-2; CDR3nt: TGCGCCAGTAGTGGGGGGCTATTCACCGGGGAGCTGTTTTTT; CDR3aa: CASSGGLFTGELFF
d_gene: TRBD2; v_gene: TRBV14; abundance: NA; j_gene: TRBJ2-5; CDR3nt: TGTGCCAGCAGCCTCCGTAGCGGGAGAGACCAAGAGACCCAGTACTTC; CDR3aa: CASSLRSGRDQETQYF
d_gene: TRBD2; v_gene: TRBV5-1; abundance: NA; j_gene: TRBJ2-1; CDR3nt: TGCGCCAGCAGCTTCCGGGCGGGAGCATGGAATGAGCAGTTCTTC; CDR3aa: CASSFRAGAWNEQFF
d_gene: NA; v_gene: TRBV6-5; abundance: NA; j_gene: TRBJ2-3; CDR3nt: TGTGCCAGCAGTTCCGCCGGGTTCACGCAGTATTTT; CDR3aa: CASSSAGFTQYF
d_gene: NA; v_gene: TRBV15; abundance: NA; j_gene: TRBJ1-1; CDR3nt: TGTGCCACCAGCAGGGGGGGTGGGGTAGGAGTGAACACTGAAGCTTTCTTT; CDR3aa: CATSRGGGVGVNTEAFF
d_gene: NA; v_gene: TRBV9; abundance: NA; j_gene: TRBJ2-7; CDR3nt: TGTGCCAGCAGCGTAGAGGAGTTGGCCTACGAGCAGTACTTC; CDR3aa: CASSVEELAYEQYF
d_gene: TRBD2; v_gene: TRBV4-3; abundance: NA; j_gene: TRBJ2-7; CDR3nt: TGCGCCAGCAGCCAGTTATTAGCGGGGACCTACGAGCAGTACTTC; CDR3aa: CASSQLLAGTYEQYF
d_gene: NA; v_gene: TRBV7-2; abundance: NA; j_gene: TRBJ2-2; CDR3nt: TGTGCCAGCAGCTCGTATGGGGGGAGTACAACCGGGGAGCTGTTTTTT; CDR3aa: CASSSYGGSTTGELFF
d_gene: TRBD2; v_gene: TRBV30; abundance: NA; j_gene: TRBJ2-7; CDR3nt: TGTGCCTACCAAGCGGGAGTTCCGTACGAGCAGTACTTC; CDR3aa: CAYQAGVPYEQYF
d_gene: NA; v_gene: TRBV6-5; abundance: NA; j_gene: TRBJ2-7; CDR3nt: TGTGCCAGCAGTTACTCAATCGGCGGGGCGACCTACGAGCAGTACTTC; CDR3aa: CASSYSIGGATYEQYF
d_gene: TRBD1; v_gene: TRBV7-9; abundance: NA; j_gene: TRBJ1-4; CDR3nt: TGTTCCAGCAGCCGTCGACAGGGAGATAGTGAAAAACTGTTTTTT; CDR3aa: CSSSRRQGDSEKLFF
d_gene: NA; v_gene: TRBV4-1; abundance: NA; j_gene: TRBJ2-7; CDR3nt: TGCGCCAGCAGCCAACAGGAGGGAGTCTACGAGCAGTACTTC; CDR3aa: CASSQQEGVYEQYF
d_gene: NA; v_gene: TRBV6-1; abundance: NA; j_gene: TRBJ2-7; CDR3nt: TGTGCCAGCACCTCTACGAGGGCCCACGAGCAGTACTTC; CDR3aa: CASTSTRAHEQYF
d_gene: NA; v_gene: TRBV27; abundance: NA; j_gene: TRBJ2-2; CDR3nt: TGTGCCAGCAGTTTGGGCGGCCGCGGGACCGGGGAGCTGTTTTTT; CDR3aa: CASSLGGRGTGELFF
d_gene: NA; v_gene: TRBV15; abundance: NA; j_gene: TRBJ1-2; CDR3nt: TGTGCCACCAGCGCCGACACGTACTATGGCTACACCTTC; CDR3aa: CATSADTYYGYTF
d_gene: NA; v_gene: TRBV9; abundance: few; j_gene: TRBJ2-7; CDR3nt: TGTGCCAGCAGCGTAGTCCCCAGCTCCTACGAGCAGTACTTC; CDR3aa: CASSVVPSSYEQYF
d_gene: NA; v_gene: TRBV14; abundance: once; j_gene: TRBJ2-5; CDR3nt: TGTGCCAGCAGCCATCAAGGGATAGGGGCGGACGAGACCCAGTACTTC; CDR3aa: CASSHQGIGADETQYF
d_gene: NA; v_gene: TRBV4-3; abundance: NA; j_gene: TRBJ1-5; CDR3nt: TGCGCCAGCAGCCAAGACGGGAGGGCCCAGCATTTT; CDR3aa: CASSQDGRAQHF
d_gene: NA; v_gene: TRBV15; abundance: NA; j_gene: TRBJ1-1; CDR3nt: TGTGCCACCAGCCCCCCGCGGGGGGGACGGAAGAACACTGAAGCTTTCTTT; CDR3aa: CATSPPRGGRKNTEAFF
d_gene: NA; v_gene: TRBV28; abundance: NA; j_gene: TRBJ1-4; CDR3nt: TGTGCCAGCAGTTCACCTTTAGGGGGGGGGAGTAATGAAAAACTGTTTTTT; CDR3aa: CASSSPLGGGSNEKLFF
d_gene: NA; v_gene: TRBV19; abundance: NA; j_gene: TRBJ2-3; CDR3nt: TGTGCCAGTAGTACTTTTAGCGGCTGGCAGTATTTT; CDR3aa: CASSTFSGWQYF
d_gene: TRBD1; v_gene: TRBV6-5; abundance: NA; j_gene: TRBJ1-4; CDR3nt: TGTGCCAGCAGACGGACAGGGGGCCAGAATGAAAAACTGTTTTTT; CDR3aa: CASRRTGGQNEKLFF
d_gene: NA; v_gene: TRBV7-2; abundance: once; j_gene: TRBJ2-7; CDR3nt: TGTGCCAGCAGCCGTAGGCGGAACTCCTACGAGCAGTACTTC; CDR3aa: CASSRRRNSYEQYF
d_gene: TRBD1; v_gene: TRBV29-1; abundance: NA; j_gene: TRBJ2-1; CDR3nt: TGCAGCTCGACCCGGACAGGGGGTGAGCAGTTCTTC; CDR3aa: CSSTRTGGEQFF
d_gene: TRBD1; v_gene: TRBV4-3; abundance: many; j_gene: TRBJ2-2; CDR3nt: TGCGCCAGCAGCCCCACGACAGGGGTTGCCGGGGAGCTGTTTTTT; CDR3aa: CASSPTTGVAGELFF
d_gene: NA; v_gene: TRBV7-2; abundance: NA; j_gene: TRBJ2-3; CDR3nt: TGTGCGTCATCGGTAGCGCTAGATACGCAGTATTTT; CDR3aa: CASSVALDTQYF
d_gene: TRBD1; v_gene: TRBV7-2; abundance: NA; j_gene: TRBJ1-5; CDR3nt: TGTGCCAGCAGCTTAGGGACAGGGATTGGCCAGCCCCAGCATTTT; CDR3aa: CASSLGTGIGQPQHF
d_gene: TRBD2; v_gene: TRBV30; abundance: NA; j_gene: TRBJ2-3; CDR3nt: TGTGCCTGGAGTGTACTCGGACTAGCGGGGATGACATACCGAAGCACAGATACGCAGTATTTT; CDR3aa: CAWSVLGLAGMTYRSTDTQYF
d_gene: NA; v_gene: TRBV7-2; abundance: NA; j_gene: TRBJ2-3; CDR3nt: TGTGCCAGCAGCTTTTCAGGAAATACGCAGTATTTT; CDR3aa: CASSFSGNTQYF
d_gene: NA; v_gene: TRBV28; abundance: NA; j_gene: TRBJ2-4; CDR3nt: TGTGCCAGCAGAGGGACTGCCAAAAACATTCAGTACTTC; CDR3aa: CASRGTAKNIQYF
d_gene: NA; v_gene: TRBV4-3; abundance: NA; j_gene: TRBJ2-4; CDR3nt: TGCGCCAGCAGCCCGAACATTCAGGGGAACATTCAGTACTTC; CDR3aa: CASSPNIQGNIQYF
d_gene: TRBD2; v_gene: TRBV28; abundance: few; j_gene: TRBJ2-2; CDR3nt: TGTGCCAGCAGTTTACTTCCGGGACTAGCCGACTTCACCGGGGAGCTGTTTTTT; CDR3aa: CASSLLPGLADFTGELFF
d_gene: NA; v_gene: TRBV5-1; abundance: NA; j_gene: TRBJ1-2; CDR3nt: TGCGCCAGCAGCTTGGTGTCGAGGGATGGCTACACCTTC; CDR3aa: CASSLVSRDGYTF
d_gene: NA; v_gene: TRBV6-5; abundance: NA; j_gene: TRBJ2-5; CDR3nt: TGTGCCAGCAGTTATTCCCCGGGACTGCGAGAGACCCAGTACTTC; CDR3aa: CASSYSPGLRETQYF
d_gene: TRBD2; v_gene: TRBV7-8; abundance: NA; j_gene: TRBJ2-3; CDR3nt: TGTGCCAGCAGCTTAGGGGTAACTAGCGGGTCTTTGGATACGCAGTATTTT; CDR3aa: CASSLGVTSGSLDTQYF
d_gene: TRBD2; v_gene: TRBV6-1; abundance: few; j_gene: TRBJ2-7; CDR3nt: TGTGCCAGCAGTCCGGGACTAGGTTACGAGCAGTACTTC; CDR3aa: CASSPGLGYEQYF
d_gene: NA; v_gene: TRBV18; abundance: NA; j_gene: TRBJ2-5; CDR3nt: TGTGCCAGCTCGGGCGTGGATCCTCGTTCTCACCGGGAGACCCAGTACTTC; CDR3aa: CASSGVDPRSHRETQYF
d_gene: TRBD2; v_gene: TRBV19; abundance: NA; j_gene: TRBJ2-1; CDR3nt: TGTGCCAGTAGTAAGTTCAGCGGGAGCGTGAATGAGCAGTTCTTC; CDR3aa: CASSKFSGSVNEQFF